The TCR beta chain described here comes from a study of cytomegalovirus exposure and HLA in healthy donors. J gave up 2 bases and V 6 bases, and 7 bases lay outside the gene matches. Germline CDR1 reads SQVTM; CDR2 reads ANQGSEA. The CDR3 length is 13 residues. This clone occurred a few times. Its antigen is unidentified. A multiplex PCR was run with 60 Vbeta primers and 13 Jbeta primers. Data came from immunoSEQ multiplex PCR; TCRdb stores just in-frame clones and leaves some out. The data show 200,000 or so clones, more than 70% seen once. General study results and limits: A later analysis linked a missense variant in DCLRE1C to the trimming of TCR beta V and J genes.

The receptor comes from a boy aged 10-17 years in good health and CMV-seronegative. This chain connects TRBV29-1 to TRBJ2-7; TRBD1 matches at 7 bases. Sequenced input: PBMCs. CDR3 loop: CSVGGQAPYEQYF. The CDR3 DNA reads TGCAGCGTGGGTGGACAGGCCCCCTACGAGCAGTACTTC.